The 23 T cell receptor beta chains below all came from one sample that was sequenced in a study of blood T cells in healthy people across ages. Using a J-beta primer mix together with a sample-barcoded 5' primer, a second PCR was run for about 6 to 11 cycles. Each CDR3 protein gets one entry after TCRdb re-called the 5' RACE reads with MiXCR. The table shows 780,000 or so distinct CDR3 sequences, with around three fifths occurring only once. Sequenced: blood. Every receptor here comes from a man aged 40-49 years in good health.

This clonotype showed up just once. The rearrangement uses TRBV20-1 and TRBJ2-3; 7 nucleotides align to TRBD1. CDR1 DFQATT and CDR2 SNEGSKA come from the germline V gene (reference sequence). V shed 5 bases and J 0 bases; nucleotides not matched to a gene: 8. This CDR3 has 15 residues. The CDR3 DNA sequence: TGCAGTGCTCTGACAGGGTTAACTAGCACAGATACGCAGTATTTT. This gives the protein CSALTGLTSTDTQYF.

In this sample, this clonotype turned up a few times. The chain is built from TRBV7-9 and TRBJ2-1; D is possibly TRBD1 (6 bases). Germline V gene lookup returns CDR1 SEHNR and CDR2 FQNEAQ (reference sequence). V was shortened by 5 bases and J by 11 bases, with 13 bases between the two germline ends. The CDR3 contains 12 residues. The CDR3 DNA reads TGTGCCAGCAGCCCCCCGGGACACCAGCAGTTCTTC. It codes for CASSPPGHQQFF.

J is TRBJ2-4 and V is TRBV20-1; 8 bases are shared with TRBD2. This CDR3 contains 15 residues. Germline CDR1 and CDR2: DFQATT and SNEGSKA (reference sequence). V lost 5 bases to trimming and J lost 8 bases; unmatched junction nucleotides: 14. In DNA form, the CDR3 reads TGCAGTGCTCTCCCCCCGGCGGGGGGTAAGGACATTCAGTACTTC. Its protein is CSALPPAGGKDIQYF.

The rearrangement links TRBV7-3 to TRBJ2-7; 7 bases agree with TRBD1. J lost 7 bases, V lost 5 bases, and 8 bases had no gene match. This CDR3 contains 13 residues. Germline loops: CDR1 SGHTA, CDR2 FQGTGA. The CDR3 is CASSPPGQTEQYF. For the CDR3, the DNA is TGTGCCAGCAGCCCCCCGGGACAGACTGAGCAGTACTTC.

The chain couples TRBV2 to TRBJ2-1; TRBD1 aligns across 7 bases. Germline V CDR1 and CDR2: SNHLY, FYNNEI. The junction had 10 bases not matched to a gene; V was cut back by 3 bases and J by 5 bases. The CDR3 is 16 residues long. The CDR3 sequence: CASSDLDTGDDNEQFF. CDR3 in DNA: TGTGCCAGCAGTGATTTAGATACAGGGGACGACAATGAGCAGTTCTTC.

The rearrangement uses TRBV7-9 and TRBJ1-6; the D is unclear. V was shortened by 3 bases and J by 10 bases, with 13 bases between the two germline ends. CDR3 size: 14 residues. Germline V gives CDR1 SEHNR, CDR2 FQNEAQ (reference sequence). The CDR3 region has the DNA TGTGCCAGCAGCTTCGGACCTACTAGCTCACCCCTCCACTTT. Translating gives CASSFGPTSSPLHF.

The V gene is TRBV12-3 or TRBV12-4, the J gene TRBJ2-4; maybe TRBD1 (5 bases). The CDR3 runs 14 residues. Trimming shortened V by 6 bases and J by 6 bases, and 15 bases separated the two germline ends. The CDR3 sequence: CASSHRRPGNIQYF. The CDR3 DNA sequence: TGTGCCAGCAGCCACAGGCGGCCAGGAAACATTCAGTACTTC.

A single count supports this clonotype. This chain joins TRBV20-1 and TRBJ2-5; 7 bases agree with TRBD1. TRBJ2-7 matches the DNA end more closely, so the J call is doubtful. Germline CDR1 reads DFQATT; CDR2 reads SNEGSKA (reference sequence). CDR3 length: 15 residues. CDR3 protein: CSAVRPTGSSYEQYF. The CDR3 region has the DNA TGCAGTGCCGTCCGACCGACAGGGAGCTCCTACGAGCAGTACTTC.

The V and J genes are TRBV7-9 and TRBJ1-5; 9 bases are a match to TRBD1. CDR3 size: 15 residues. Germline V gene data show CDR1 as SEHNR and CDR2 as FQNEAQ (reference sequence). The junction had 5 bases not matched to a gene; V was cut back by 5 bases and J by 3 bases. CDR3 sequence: CASSRTGEDNQPQHF. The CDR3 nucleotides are TGTGCCAGCAGCCGGACAGGGGAGGACAATCAGCCCCAGCATTTT.

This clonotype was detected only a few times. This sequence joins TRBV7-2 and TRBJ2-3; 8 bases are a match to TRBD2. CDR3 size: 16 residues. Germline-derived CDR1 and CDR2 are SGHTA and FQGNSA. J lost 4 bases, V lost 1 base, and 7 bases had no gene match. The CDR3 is CASSLGLALDADTQYF. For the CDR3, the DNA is TGTGCCAGCAGCTTAGGACTAGCGCTGGATGCAGATACGCAGTATTTT.

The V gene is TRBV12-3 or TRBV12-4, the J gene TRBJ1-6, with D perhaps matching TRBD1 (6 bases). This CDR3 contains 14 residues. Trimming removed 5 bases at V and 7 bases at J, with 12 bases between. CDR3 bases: TGTGCCAGCAGTCGACAGGATACCAATTCACCCCTCCACTTT. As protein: CASSRQDTNSPLHF.

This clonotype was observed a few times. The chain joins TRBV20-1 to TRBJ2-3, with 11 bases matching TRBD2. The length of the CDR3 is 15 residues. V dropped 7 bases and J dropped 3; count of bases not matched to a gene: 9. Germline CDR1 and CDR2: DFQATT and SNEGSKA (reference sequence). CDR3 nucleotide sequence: TGCAGTGTTGATCCGGGACTAGCGGCTACAGATACGCAGTATTTT. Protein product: CSVDPGLAATDTQYF.

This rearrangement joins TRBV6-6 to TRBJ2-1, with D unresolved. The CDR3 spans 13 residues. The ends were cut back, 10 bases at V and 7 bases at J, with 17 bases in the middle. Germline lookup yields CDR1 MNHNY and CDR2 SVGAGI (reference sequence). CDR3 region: CAISQGEMNEQFF. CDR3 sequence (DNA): TGTGCCATTTCGCAAGGCGAGATGAATGAGCAGTTCTTC.

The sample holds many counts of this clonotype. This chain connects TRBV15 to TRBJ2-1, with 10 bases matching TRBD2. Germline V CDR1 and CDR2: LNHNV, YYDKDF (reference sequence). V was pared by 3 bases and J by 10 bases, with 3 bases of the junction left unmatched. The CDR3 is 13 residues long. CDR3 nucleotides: TGTGCCACCAGCAGCCTAGCGGGAGAAGAGCAGTTCTTC. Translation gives CATSSLAGEEQFF.

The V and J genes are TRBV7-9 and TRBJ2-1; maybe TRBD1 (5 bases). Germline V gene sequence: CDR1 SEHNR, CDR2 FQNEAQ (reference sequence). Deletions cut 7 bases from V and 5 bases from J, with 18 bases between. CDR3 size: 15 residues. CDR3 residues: CASTPPQGMDNEQFF. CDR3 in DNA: TGTGCCAGCACCCCCCCGCAGGGTATGGACAATGAGCAGTTCTTC. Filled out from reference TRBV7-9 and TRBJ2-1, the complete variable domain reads DTGVSQNPRHKITKRGQNVTFRCDPISEHNRLYWYRQTLGQGPEFLTYFQNEAQLEKSRLLSDRFSAERPKGSFSTLEIQRTEQGDSAMYLCASTPPQGMDNEQFFGPGTRLTVL.

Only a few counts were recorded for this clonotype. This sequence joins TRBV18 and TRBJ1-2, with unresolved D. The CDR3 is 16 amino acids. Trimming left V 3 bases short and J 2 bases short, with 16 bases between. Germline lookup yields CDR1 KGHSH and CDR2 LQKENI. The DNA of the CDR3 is TGTGCCAGCTCACCTTCCTTGGGGTCGTTCAACTATGGCTACACCTTC. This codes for CASSPSLGSFNYGYTF. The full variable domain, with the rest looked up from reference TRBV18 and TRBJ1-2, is NAGVMQNPRHLVRRRGQEARLRCSPMKGHSHVYWYRQLPEEGLKFMVYLQKENIIDESGMPKERFSAEFPKEGPSILRIQQVVRGDSAAYFCASSPSLGSFNYGYTFGSGTRLTVV.

In DNA, the CDR3 is TGCAGCGTACTATCGGGACAGGGCCACGAGCAGTACTTC. This codes for CSVLSGQGHEQYF. The gene calls are TRBV29-1 and TRBJ2-7; 9 bases are a match to TRBD1. The CDR3 has 13 amino acids. Per the germline V gene, CDR1 is SQVTM and CDR2 is ANQGSEA. The junction had 8 bases not matched to a gene; V was cut back by 6 bases and J by 5 bases.

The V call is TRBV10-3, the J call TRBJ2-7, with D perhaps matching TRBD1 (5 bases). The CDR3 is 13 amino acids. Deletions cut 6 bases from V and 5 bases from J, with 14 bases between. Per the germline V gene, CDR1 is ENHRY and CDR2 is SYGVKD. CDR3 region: CAIRGTGQDEQYF. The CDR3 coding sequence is TGTGCCATCAGAGGAACAGGTCAAGACGAGCAGTACTTC.

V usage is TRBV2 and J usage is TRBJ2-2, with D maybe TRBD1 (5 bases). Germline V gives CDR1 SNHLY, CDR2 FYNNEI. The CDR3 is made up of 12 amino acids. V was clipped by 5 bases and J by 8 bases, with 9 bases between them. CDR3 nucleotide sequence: TGTGCCAGCAGTCCAGGGCCTGGGGAGCTGTTTTTT. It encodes CASSPGPGELFF.

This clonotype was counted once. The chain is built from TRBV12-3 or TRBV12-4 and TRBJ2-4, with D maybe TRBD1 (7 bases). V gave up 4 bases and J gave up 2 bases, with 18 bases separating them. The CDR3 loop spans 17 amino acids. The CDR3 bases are TGTGCCAGCAGTTACGTTCAGGGGGGAGGAACCAAAAACATTCAGTACTTC. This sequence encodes CASSYVQGGGTKNIQYF.

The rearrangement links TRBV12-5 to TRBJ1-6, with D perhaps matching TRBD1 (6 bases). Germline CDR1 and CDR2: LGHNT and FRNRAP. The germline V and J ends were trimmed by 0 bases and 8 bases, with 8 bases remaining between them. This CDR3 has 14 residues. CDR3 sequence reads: CASGLVHRDSPLHF. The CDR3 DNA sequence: TGTGCTAGTGGTTTGGTACACAGGGATTCACCCCTCCACTTT.

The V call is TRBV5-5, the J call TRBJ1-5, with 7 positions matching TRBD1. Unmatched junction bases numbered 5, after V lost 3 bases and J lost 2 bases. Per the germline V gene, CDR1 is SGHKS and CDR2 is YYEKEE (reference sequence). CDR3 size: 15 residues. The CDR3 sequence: CASSSGQVGNQPQHF. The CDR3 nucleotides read TGTGCCAGCAGCTCCGGACAGGTGGGCAATCAGCCCCAGCATTTT.

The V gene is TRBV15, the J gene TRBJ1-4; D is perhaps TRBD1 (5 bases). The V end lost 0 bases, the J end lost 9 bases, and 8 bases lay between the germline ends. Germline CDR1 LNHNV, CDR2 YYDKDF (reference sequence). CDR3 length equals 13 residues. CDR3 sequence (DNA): TGTGCCACCAGCAGAGAGGGGGGGAAAAAACTGTTTTTT. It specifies CATSREGGKKLFF.